This T cell receptor beta chain was identified in a study of blood T cell repertoires in COVID-19. Study details: Whether acute or convalescent, the COVID-19 samples came from the United States, Italy and Spain. In each case, the material was cDNA or gDNA derived from T cells, B-cell-depleted T cells, or PBMCs.

Enrolled during active infection, Seattle patients were then followed longitudinally. In the authors' methods: Estimation of nucleated cell counts was performed using reference gene primer amplification. Clones were read by immunoSEQ multiplex PCR, and TCRdb kept only the in-frame ones, dropping some. V and J calls and clone size are given by that table; D and trimming were obtained from the DNA. Here the sample spans some 220,000 clones, roughly 85% being singletons. Germline trimming cut 4 bases from V and 6 bases from J; bases unmatched to any gene: 11. Germline CDR1 reads ENHRY; CDR2 reads SYGVKD. CDR3 length: 15 residues.

J is TRBJ1-2 and V is TRBV10-3, with 7 bases matching TRBD1. The clonotype was recovered from a man aged 45 to 65 with COVID-19, enrolled during active disease. The sequencing input was peripheral blood. This chain's CDR3 is CAISAAAGGLNGYTF. DNA of the CDR3: TGTGCCATCAGTGCGGCGGCAGGGGGATTGAATGGCTACACCTTC.